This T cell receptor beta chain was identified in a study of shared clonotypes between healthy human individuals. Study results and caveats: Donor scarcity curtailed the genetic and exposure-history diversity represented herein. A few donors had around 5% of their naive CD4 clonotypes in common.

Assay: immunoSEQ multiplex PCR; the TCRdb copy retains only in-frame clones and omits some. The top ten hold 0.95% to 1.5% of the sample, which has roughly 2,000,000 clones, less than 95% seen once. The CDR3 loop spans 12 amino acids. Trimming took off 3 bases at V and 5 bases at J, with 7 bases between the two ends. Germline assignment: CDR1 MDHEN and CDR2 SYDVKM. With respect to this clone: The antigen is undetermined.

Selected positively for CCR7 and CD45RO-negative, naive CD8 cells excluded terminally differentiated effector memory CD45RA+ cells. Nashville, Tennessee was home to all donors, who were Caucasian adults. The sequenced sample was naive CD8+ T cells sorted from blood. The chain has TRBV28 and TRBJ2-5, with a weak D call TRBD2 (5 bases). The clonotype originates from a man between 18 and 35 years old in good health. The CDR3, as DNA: TGTGCCAGCAGTTTCTGGGAGGAGACCCAGTACTTC. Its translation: CASSFWEETQYF.